Below are 14 T cell receptor beta chains sequenced from a single sample in a study of blood T cell repertoires in COVID-19. The assay was immunoSEQ multiplex PCR, and TCRdb's table has in-frame clones only and misses some. The profile shows over 250,000 clones, 85% to 90% of them singletons. The sample comprised peripheral blood. These receptors were taken from a human donor in a cohort sampled during active COVID-19.

The V and J genes are TRBV6-1 and TRBJ2-3, with D unclear. There are 16 residues in the CDR3. The ends were cut back, 3 bases at V and 0 bases at J, with 13 bases in the middle. Germline lookup yields CDR1 MNHNS and CDR2 SASEGT. This chain's CDR3 is CASSDYWLLSTDTQYF. CDR3 bases: TGTGCCAGCAGTGATTATTGGCTTCTGAGCACAGATACGCAGTATTTT.

The chain uses TRBV4-1 and TRBJ2-3; 11 bases fit TRBD2. The germline gives CDR1 MGHRA, CDR2 YSYEKL. The length of the CDR3 is 16 residues. V shed 3 bases and J 5 bases; nucleotides not matched to a gene: 7. The CDR3 loop is CASSHRLAGRGDTQYF. CDR3 DNA: TGCGCCAGCAGCCATAGACTAGCGGGACGTGGAGATACGCAGTATTTT.

V gene TRBV10-3 combines with J gene TRBJ2-1; 10 bases are a match to TRBD2. The ends lost 7 bases at V and 6 bases at J; junction bases unmatched: 3. Germline V gene lookup returns CDR1 ENHRY and CDR2 SYGVKD. This CDR3 spans 13 amino acids. Here the CDR3 reads CAIKREGGNEQFF. The CDR3 DNA is TGTGCCATCAAGCGGGAGGGGGGCAATGAGCAGTTCTTC.

Comment on this clone: The sample holds other DNA sequences that translate to the same CDR3. This sequence joins TRBV11-2 and TRBJ2-5; D gene uncertain. CDR1 is SGHAT, CDR2 FQNNGV, per germline. The ends were cut back, 3 bases at V and 1 base at J, with 6 bases in the middle. The CDR3 totals 13 residues. The CDR3 here is CASSLGRQETQYF. The CDR3 nucleotides read TGTGCCAGCAGCTTGGGCCGCCAAGAGACCCAGTACTTC.

The rearrangement links TRBV27 to TRBJ2-1, with 10 bases lining up with TRBD2. The CDR3 extends over 17 amino acids. In germline, CDR1 is MNHEY, CDR2 SMNVEV (reference sequence). With V trimmed by 5 bases and J by 0 bases, 7 bases remained unmatched. The CDR3: CASSKRTSGYSYNEQFF. The CDR3 nucleotides are TGTGCCAGCAGTAAGAGGACTAGCGGCTACTCCTACAATGAGCAGTTCTTC.

The V gene is TRBV24-1, the J gene TRBJ2-1; D perhaps matches TRBD1 (6 bases). V lost 0 bases and J lost 7, with 12 bases in between. This CDR3 contains 15 residues. Germline CDR1 KGHDR, CDR2 SFDVKD. CDR3 DNA: TGTGCCACCAGTGATTTGAGGGACCAGGGGAATGAGCAGTTCTTC. Translated, it gives CATSDLRDQGNEQFF.

This sequence joins TRBV4-1 and TRBJ1-1, with D possibly matching TRBD1 (6 bases). This CDR3 comprises 16 residues. Trimming left V 6 bases short and J 1 base short, with 18 bases between. Germline CDR1 MGHRA, CDR2 YSYEKL. The CDR3 region is CASRKLGGRKNTEAFF. In DNA form, the CDR3 reads TGCGCCAGCAGGAAACTAGGGGGAAGGAAGAACACTGAAGCTTTCTTT.

The gene calls are TRBV27 and TRBJ2-7, with 7 positions matching TRBD2. This CDR3 is 13 amino acids long. Germline V gene sequence: CDR1 MNHEY, CDR2 SMNVEV (reference sequence). The junction had 4 bases not matched to a gene; V was cut back by 2 bases and J by 6 bases. The CDR3 nucleotides are TGTGCCAGCAGTTTAGCGGGAGCCCGCGAGCAGTACTTC. It yields the protein CASSLAGAREQYF.

The chain combines TRBV19 with TRBJ2-3; a possible D gene is TRBD2 (6 bases). Germline CDR1 and CDR2: LNHDA and SQIVND (reference sequence). The CDR3 covers 14 residues. Deletions cut 3 bases from V and 1 base from J, with 8 bases between. The CDR3 DNA follows: TGTGCCAGTAGTATTTGGGGGGGCACAGATACGCAGTATTTT. This translates into CASSIWGGTDTQYF.

This rearrangement joins TRBV13 to TRBJ2-4; 7 bases are shared with TRBD2. Germline V lookup: CDR1 PRHDT, CDR2 FYEKMQ (reference sequence). J was trimmed by 0 bases and V by 4 bases; bases with no gene match: 6. The CDR3 length is 16 residues. CDR3 in DNA: TGTGCCAGCAGCTCGACTATAGCGGGAGCCAAAAACATTCAGTACTTC. Its protein is CASSSTIAGAKNIQYF.

The CDR3 nucleotides are TGTGCCAGCAGTTTTGATTGGACTAGCGGGATGGGCACAGATACGCAGTATTTT. It is translated as CASSFDWTSGMGTDTQYF. The chain joins TRBV28 to TRBJ2-3; 12 bases fit TRBD2. The V gene's germline CDR1 is MDHEN and CDR2 SYDVKM. J was trimmed by 1 base and V by 3 bases; bases with no gene match: 8. This CDR3 is 18 amino acids long.

The gene calls are TRBV11-2 and TRBJ1-2; the D gene is possibly TRBD1 (5 bases). Germline CDR1 is SGHAT and CDR2 is FQNNGV. With 1 base removed from V and 1 base from J, the gap between germline ends came to 7 bases. This CDR3 contains 14 residues. The CDR3 reads CASSLGTLNYGYTF. CDR3 nucleotide sequence: TGTGCCAGCAGCTTAGGGACACTTAACTATGGCTACACCTTC.

This chain connects TRBV7-9 to TRBJ2-2; 8 bases match TRBD2. V was clipped by 5 bases and J by 1 base; unmatched bases: 6. The CDR3 totals 16 residues. CDR1 and CDR2 from the germline V gene are SEHNR and FQNEAQ (reference sequence). The CDR3 nucleotides read TGTGCCAGCAGCCCCAGCGGGAGTGGGAACACCGGGGAGCTGTTTTTT. This gives the protein CASSPSGSGNTGELFF. The variable domain in full, completed from reference TRBV7-9 and TRBJ2-2, reads DTGVSQNPRHKITKRGQNVTFRCDPISEHNRLYWYRQTLGQGPEFLTYFQNEAQLEKSRLLSDRFSAERPKGSFSTLEIQRTEQGDSAMYLCASSPSGSGNTGELFFGEGSRLTVL.

The chain uses TRBV5-4 and TRBJ1-1; no clear D. The CDR3 has 16 amino acids. The ends were cut back, 0 bases at V and 5 bases at J, with 17 bases in the middle. Germline V gene lookup returns CDR1 SGHNT and CDR2 YYREEE (reference sequence). The CDR3 nucleotides read TGTGCCAGCAGCTTGGTCCCGAACGGGGTTTCGACTGAAGCTTTCTTT. It codes for CASSLVPNGVSTEAFF.